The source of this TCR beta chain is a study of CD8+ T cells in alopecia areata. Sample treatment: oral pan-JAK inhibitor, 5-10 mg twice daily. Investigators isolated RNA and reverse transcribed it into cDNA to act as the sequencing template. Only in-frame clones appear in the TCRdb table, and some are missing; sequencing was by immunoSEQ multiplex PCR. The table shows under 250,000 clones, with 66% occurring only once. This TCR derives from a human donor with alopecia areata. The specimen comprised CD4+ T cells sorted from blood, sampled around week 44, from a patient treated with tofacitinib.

CDR3 coding DNA: TGCAGCGTTGAACTGGGCCGGACCCAGTACTTC. Protein product: CSVELGRTQYF. This chain links TRBV29-1 with TRBJ2-5; D gene unclear. Germline CDR1 and CDR2: SQVTM and ANQGSEA. This CDR3 has 11 residues. Trimming took 2 bases from V and 7 from J, leaving 8 bases between them. The whole variable domain, filled in from reference TRBV29-1 and TRBJ2-5, reads SAVISQKPSRDICQRGTSLTIQCQVDSQVTMMFWYRQQPGQSLTLIATANQGSEATYESGFVIDKFPISRPNLTFSTLTVSNMSPEDSSIYLCSVELGRTQYFGPGTRLLVL.